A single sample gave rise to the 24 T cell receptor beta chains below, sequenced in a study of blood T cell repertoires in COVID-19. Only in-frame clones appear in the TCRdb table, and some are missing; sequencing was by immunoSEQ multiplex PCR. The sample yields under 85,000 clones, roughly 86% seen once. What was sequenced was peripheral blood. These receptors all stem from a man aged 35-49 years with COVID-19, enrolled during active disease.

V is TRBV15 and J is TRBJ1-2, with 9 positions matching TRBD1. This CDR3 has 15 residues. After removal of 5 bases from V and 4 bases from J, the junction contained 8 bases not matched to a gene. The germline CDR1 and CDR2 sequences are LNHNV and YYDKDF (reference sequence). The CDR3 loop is CATSQFGTGSYGYTF. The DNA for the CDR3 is TGTGCCACCAGCCAATTTGGGACAGGGAGCTATGGCTACACCTTC.

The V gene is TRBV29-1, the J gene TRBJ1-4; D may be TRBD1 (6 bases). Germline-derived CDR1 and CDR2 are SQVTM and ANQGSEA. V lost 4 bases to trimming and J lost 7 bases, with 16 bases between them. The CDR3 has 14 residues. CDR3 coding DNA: TGCAGCGTTGTGGTTGGGGGCGAAGGTGAAAAACTGTTTTTT. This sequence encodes CSVVVGGEGEKLFF.

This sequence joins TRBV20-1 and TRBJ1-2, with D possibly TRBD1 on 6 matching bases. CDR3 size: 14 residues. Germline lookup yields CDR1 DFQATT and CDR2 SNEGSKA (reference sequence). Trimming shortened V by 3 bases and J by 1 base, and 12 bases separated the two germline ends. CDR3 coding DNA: TGCAGTGCTAGTCGGCCAGGGGATAACTATGGCTACACCTTC. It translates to CSASRPGDNYGYTF.

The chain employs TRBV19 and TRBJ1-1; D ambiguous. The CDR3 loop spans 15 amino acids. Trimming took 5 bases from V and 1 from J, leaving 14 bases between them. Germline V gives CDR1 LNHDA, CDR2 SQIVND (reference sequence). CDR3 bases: TGTGCCAGTAGTGAGGTCTCAGAGGGGAACACTGAAGCTTTCTTT. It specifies CASSEVSEGNTEAFF.

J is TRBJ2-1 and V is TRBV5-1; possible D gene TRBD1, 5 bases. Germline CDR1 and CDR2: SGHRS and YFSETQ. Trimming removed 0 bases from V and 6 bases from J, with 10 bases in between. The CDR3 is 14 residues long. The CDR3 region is CASSLGQGFNEQFF. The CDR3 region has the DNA TGCGCCAGCAGCTTGGGGCAGGGCTTCAATGAGCAGTTCTTC. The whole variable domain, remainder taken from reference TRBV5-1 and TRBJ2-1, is KAGVTQTPRYLIKTRGQQVTLSCSPISGHRSVSWYQQTPGQGLQFLFEYFSETQRNKGNFPGRFSGRQFSNSRSEMNVSTLELGDSALYLCASSLGQGFNEQFFGPGTRLTVL.

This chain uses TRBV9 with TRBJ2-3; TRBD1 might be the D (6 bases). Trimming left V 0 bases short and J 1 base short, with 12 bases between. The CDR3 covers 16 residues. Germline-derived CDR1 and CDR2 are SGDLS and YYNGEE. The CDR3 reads CASSVETGRRTDTQYF. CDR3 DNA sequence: TGTGCCAGCAGCGTAGAAACAGGGCGGCGCACAGATACGCAGTATTTT.

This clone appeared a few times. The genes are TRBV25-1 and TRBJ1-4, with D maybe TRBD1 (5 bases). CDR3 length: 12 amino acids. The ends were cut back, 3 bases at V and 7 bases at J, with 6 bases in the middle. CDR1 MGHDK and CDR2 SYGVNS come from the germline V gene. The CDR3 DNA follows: TGTGCCAGCAGTGATAGGGGTGAAAAACTGTTTTTT. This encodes CASSDRGEKLFF.

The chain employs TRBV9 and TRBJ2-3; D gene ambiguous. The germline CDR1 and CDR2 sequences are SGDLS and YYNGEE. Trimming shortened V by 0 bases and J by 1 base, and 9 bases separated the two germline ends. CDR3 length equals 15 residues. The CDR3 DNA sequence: TGTGCCAGCAGCGTAGGAGTGGCGGGCACAGATACGCAGTATTTT. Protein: CASSVGVAGTDTQYF.

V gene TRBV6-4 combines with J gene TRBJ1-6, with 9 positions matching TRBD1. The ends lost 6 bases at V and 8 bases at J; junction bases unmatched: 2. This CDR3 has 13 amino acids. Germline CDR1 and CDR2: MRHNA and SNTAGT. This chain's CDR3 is CASSWDRDSPLHF. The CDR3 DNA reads TGTGCCAGCAGCTGGGACAGGGATTCACCCCTCCACTTT.

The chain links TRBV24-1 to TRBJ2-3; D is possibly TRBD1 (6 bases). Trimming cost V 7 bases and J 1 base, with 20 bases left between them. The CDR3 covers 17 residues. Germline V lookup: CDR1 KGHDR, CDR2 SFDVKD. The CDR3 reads CATSATTVGAGTDTQYF. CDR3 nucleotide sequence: TGTGCCACCAGCGCCACGACAGTGGGGGCCGGCACAGATACGCAGTATTTT.

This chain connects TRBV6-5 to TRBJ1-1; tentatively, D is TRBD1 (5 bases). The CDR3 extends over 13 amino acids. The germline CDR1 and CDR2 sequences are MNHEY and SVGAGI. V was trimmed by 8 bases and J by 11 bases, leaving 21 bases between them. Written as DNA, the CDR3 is TGTGCCAGCGGGGGGGGGAACCCTCGAAGGGCTTTCTTT. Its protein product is CASGGGNPRRAFF.

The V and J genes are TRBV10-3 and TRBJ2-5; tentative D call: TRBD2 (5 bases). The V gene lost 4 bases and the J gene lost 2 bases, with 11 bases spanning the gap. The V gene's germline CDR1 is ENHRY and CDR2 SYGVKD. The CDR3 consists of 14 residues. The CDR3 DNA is TGTGCCATCAGTGGGGGAGAGGGTCAAGAGACCCAGTACTTC. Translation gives CAISGGEGQETQYF.

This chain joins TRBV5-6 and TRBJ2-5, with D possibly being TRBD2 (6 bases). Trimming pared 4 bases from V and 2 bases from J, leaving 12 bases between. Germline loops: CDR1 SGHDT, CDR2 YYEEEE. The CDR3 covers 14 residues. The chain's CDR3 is CASSPPGLQETQYF. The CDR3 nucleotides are TGTGCCAGCAGCCCGCCGGGACTTCAAGAGACCCAGTACTTC.

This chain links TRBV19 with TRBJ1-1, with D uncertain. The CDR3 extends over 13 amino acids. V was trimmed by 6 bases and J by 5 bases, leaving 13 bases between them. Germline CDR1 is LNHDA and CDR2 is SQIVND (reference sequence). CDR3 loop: CASRNLDKTEAFF. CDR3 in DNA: TGTGCCAGTAGAAACCTCGACAAGACTGAAGCTTTCTTT.

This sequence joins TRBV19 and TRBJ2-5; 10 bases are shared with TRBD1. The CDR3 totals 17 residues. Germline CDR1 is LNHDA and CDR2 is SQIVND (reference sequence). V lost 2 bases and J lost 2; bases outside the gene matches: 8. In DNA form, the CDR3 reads TGTGCCAGTAGTATATCCCGGACAGGGGGAAAGCAAGAGACCCAGTACTTC. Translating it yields CASSISRTGGKQETQYF.

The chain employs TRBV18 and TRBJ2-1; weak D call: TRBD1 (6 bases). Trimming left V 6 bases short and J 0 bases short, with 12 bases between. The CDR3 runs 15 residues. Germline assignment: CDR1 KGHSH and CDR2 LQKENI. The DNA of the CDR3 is TGTGCCAGCTCGTCCGGGACAAGCTCCTACAATGAGCAGTTCTTC. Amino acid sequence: CASSSGTSSYNEQFF.

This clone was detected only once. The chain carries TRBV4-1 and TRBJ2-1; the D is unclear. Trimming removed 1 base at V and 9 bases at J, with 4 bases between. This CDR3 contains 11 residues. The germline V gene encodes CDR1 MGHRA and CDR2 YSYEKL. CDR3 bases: TGCGCCAGCAGCCAAGCTACTGAGCAGTTCTTC. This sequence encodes CASSQATEQFF.

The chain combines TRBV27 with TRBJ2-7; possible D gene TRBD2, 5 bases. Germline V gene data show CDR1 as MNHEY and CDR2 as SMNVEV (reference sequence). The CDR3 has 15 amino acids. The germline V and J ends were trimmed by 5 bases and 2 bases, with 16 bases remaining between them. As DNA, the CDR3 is TGTGCCAGCAGTACCTTTCGGGGTCTTACCTACGAGCAGTACTTC. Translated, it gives CASSTFRGLTYEQYF.

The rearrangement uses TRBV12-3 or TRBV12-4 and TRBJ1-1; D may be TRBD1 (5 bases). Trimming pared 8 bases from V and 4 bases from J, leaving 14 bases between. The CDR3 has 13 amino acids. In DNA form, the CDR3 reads TGTGCCAGCTCCCTGGGGGGGTCCACTGAAGCTTTCTTT. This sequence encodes CASSLGGSTEAFF.

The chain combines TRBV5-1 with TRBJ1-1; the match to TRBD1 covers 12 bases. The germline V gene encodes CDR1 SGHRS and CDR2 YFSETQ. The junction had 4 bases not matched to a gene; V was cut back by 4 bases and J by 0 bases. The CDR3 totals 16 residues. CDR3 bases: TGCGCCAGCAGCCCGGGACAGGGGGCCGTGAACACTGAAGCTTTCTTT. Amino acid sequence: CASSPGQGAVNTEAFF.

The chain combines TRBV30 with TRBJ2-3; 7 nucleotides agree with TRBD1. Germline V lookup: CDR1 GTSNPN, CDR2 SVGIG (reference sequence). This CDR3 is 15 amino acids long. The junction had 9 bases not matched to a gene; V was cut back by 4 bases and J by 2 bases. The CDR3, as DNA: TGTGCCTGGACAGGGGTGCAGGGGGACACAGATACGCAGTATTTT. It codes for CAWTGVQGDTDTQYF.

CDR3 region: CASSQEAGTGTYNEQFF. The CDR3 DNA reads TGTGCCAGCAGCCAAGAAGCCGGGACAGGGACCTACAATGAGCAGTTCTTC. The gene calls are TRBV4-2 and TRBJ2-1, with 9 bases fitting TRBD1. Trimming removed 0 bases from V and 2 bases from J; junction bases left unmatched: 5. The CDR3 sequence is 17 residues long. Germline V gene data show CDR1 as LGHNA and CDR2 as YNFKEQ.

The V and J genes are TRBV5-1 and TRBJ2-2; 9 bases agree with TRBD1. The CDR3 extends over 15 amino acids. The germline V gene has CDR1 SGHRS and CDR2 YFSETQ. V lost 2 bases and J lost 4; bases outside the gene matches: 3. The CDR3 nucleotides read TGCGCCAGCAGCTTAGGGACAGGGAGCACCGGGGAGCTGTTTTTT. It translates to CASSLGTGSTGELFF.

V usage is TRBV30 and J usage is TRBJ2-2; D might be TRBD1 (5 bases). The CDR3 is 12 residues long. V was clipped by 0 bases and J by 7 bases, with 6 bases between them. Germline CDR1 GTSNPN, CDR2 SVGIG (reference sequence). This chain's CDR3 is CAWSVGVGELFF. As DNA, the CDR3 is TGTGCCTGGAGTGTAGGGGTCGGGGAGCTGTTTTTT.